These 17 T cell receptor beta chains share one sample of origin, sequenced in a study of tumor-infiltrating lymphocytes in primary liver carcinoma. Unsorted whole blood yielded the blood RNA, and germline DNA was also extracted. Starting from 500 ng of total RNA, TCR beta cDNA was produced with a primer in the constant region. Employing slightly modified ARM-PCR, three nested multiplex PCR rounds were run, and these gave rise to the TCR beta libraries. Researchers ran the first two PCR rounds for roughly 11 cycles each with TRBV1-TRBV30 forward primers and a C-beta reverse primer. Each CDR3 protein gets one entry after TCRdb re-called the multiplex PCR reads with MiXCR. The table has 310,000 or so distinct CDR3 sequences, roughly 61% seen once. The specimen sequenced was peripheral blood. Every receptor here comes from a man aged 35-49 years with primary liver carcinoma and hepatitis B virus infection.

The chain carries TRBV19 and TRBJ2-1, with TRBD2 identical over 7 bases. After removal of 5 bases from V and 2 bases from J, the junction contained 6 bases not matched to a gene. Germline CDR1 is LNHDA and CDR2 is SQIVND (reference sequence). The CDR3 is 15 residues long. The DNA of the CDR3 is TGTGCCAGTAGTGGGAGTAGCGGGCCCTACAATGAGCAGTTCTTC. It codes for CASSGSSGPYNEQFF.

V and J are TRBV11-3 and TRBJ1-1; D is possibly TRBD1 (5 bases). The V end lost 7 bases, the J end lost 6 bases, and 24 bases lay between the germline ends. This CDR3 is built from 16 residues. Germline V CDR1 and CDR2: SGHNT, YENEEA. CDR3 loop: CASTLPTVGRDAEAFF. For the CDR3, the DNA is TGTGCCAGCACCCTTCCGACAGTGGGAAGGGACGCTGAAGCTTTCTTT. Using reference TRBV11-3 and TRBJ1-1 for the parts outside the CDR3, the full variable domain is EAGVVQSPRYKIIEKKQPVAFWCNPISGHNTLYWYLQNLGQGPELLIRYENEEAVDDSQLPKDRFSAERLKGVDSTLKIQPAELGDSAVYLCASTLPTVGRDAEAFFGQGTRLTVV.

Worth noting for this clonotype: Its ends do not fully match the called genes, so a read error is possible. V gene TRBV5-6 combines with J gene TRBJ2-1, with D tentatively TRBD1 or TRBD2 (6 bases each). Germline V gene data show CDR1 as SGHDT and CDR2 as YYEEEE. The CDR3 runs to 15 residues. Here the CDR3 DNA reads TGTGTCAGCAGTTTCCGGGGGCGCTCCTACAATGAGCAGTTCTTC. This sequence encodes CVSSFRGRSYNEQFF.

This clonotype has just one count. This CDR3 fails to terminate in the conserved phenylalanine or tryptophan, so it likely reflects a read error. The chain uses TRBV6-5 and TRBJ2-1; TRBD1 agrees at 10 bases. CDR1 and CDR2 from the germline V gene are MNHEY and SVGAGI. This CDR3 has 14 amino acids. For the CDR3, the DNA is TGTGTCAGCAGTTTGGACAGGGGGGATAATGAGCAGTTCATC. As protein: CVSSLDRGDNEQFI.

This clonotype was recorded only once. The junction does not match germline at one end; this may be a read error. V is TRBV6-5 and J is TRBJ2-2; TRBD2 matches at 9 bases. CDR3 length: 18 amino acids. From germline, CDR1 is MNHEY and CDR2 SVGAGI. This chain's CDR3 is CASSYSPAGGMCTGELFF. The DNA of the CDR3 is TGTGCCAGCAGTTACTCCCCAGCGGGGGGTATGTGCACCGGGGAGCTTTTTTTT.

Points on this clonotype: One end of the junction is discordant with germline, which a read error may explain. The V and J genes are TRBV11-2 and TRBJ1-2, with D possibly matching TRBD1 (6 bases). The CDR3 runs 14 residues. Germline CDR1 is SGHAT and CDR2 is FQNNGV. CDR3 sequence (DNA): TGTGCCAGCAGCTCCCTGGGACATAACTGTGGCTACACCTTC. Encoded protein: CASSSLGHNCGYTF.

This clonotype was counted a few times. This may come from a read error, since a much larger clone is one base off. The V call is TRBV6-1, the J call TRBJ2-1, with a weak D call TRBD2 (5 bases). The CDR3 length is 17 residues. The V gene lost 3 bases and the J gene lost 4 bases, with 19 bases spanning the gap. Germline V CDR1 and CDR2: MNHNS, SASEGT. The DNA for the CDR3 is TGTGCCAGCAGTGAGGCCCCACTAGTGGGCGCTTACAATGAGCAGTTCTTC. This gives the protein CASSEAPLVGAYNEQFF.

As concerns this clonotype: An end of the junction differs from the germline gene, which may be a read error. CDR3 sequence (DNA): TGTGCTAGCAGCCTAAATCTGGGGGATGAGCAGTTCTTC. It is translated as CASSLNLGDEQFF. The chain is built from TRBV11-2 and TRBJ2-1, with D perhaps given as TRBD1 or TRBD2 (5 bases each). Germline CDR1 is SGHAT and CDR2 is FQNNGV. The CDR3 has 13 amino acids.

This clonotype has more than one count but fewer than ten. This sequence may be a read error, since a much larger clone differs from it by one base. The CDR3 coding sequence is TGTGCCAGCAGTTACCGGGCCGACCACGAGCAGTACTTC. Protein sequence: CASSYRADHEQYF. The chain uses TRBV6-2 or TRBV6-3 and TRBJ2-7, with D unresolved. This CDR3 region has 13 residues. Trimming left V 2 bases short and J 5 bases short, with 10 bases between. CDR1 is MNHEY, CDR2 SVGEGT, per germline.

The J gene is TRBJ2-7, the V gene TRBV5-1; 10 positions agree with TRBD1. The CDR3 extends over 14 amino acids. In germline, CDR1 is SGHRS, CDR2 YFSETQ. With V trimmed by 3 bases and J by 8 bases, 8 bases remained unmatched. CDR3 in amino acids: CASSYDRGPYKQYF. CDR3 bases: TGCGCCAGCAGCTACGACAGGGGGCCCTATAAGCAGTACTTC.

This sequence joins TRBV5-4 and TRBJ2-7, with D possibly TRBD2 on 5 matching bases. Germline V gene lookup returns CDR1 SGHNT and CDR2 YYREEE (reference sequence). V was clipped by 4 bases and J by 4 bases, with 21 bases between them. The CDR3 is 16 residues long. The CDR3 coding sequence is TGTGCCAGCAGCGCCCGAGCGCAGCCTAGCACTTACGAGCAGTACTTC. Encoded protein: CASSARAQPSTYEQYF. The variable domain in full, completed from reference TRBV5-4 and TRBJ2-7, reads ETGVTQSPTHLIKTRGQQVTLRCSSQSGHNTVSWYQQALGQGPQFIFQYYREEENGRGNFPPRFSGLQFPNYSSELNVNALELDDSALYLCASSARAQPSTYEQYFGPGTRLTVT.

A remark on this clonotype: Since a much larger clone is just one base distant, this may be a read error. The chain carries TRBV28 and TRBJ1-5; tentative D call: TRBD1 (5 bases). Germline CDR1 reads MDHEN; CDR2 reads SYDVKM. The CDR3 runs 12 residues. The CDR3 DNA reads TGTGCCAGCAGTTGGGGCAACCAGCCCCGGCATTTT. Translated, it gives CASSWGNQPRHF.

Remarks on this clonotype: A much larger clone lies a single base off, so this may be a read error. This rearrangement joins TRBV4-3 to TRBJ2-3; D not certain. Germline loops: CDR1 LGHNA, CDR2 YSLEER. Trimming took off 0 bases at V and 4 bases at J, with 11 bases between the two ends. CDR3 size: 15 residues. In nucleotides, the CDR3 is TGCGCCAGCAGCCAAGATAGGGTAGCACCAGATACGCAGTATTTT. It specifies CASSQDRVAPDTQYF.

About this clonotype: Sequence at one end of the junction differs from germline and may be a read error. The chain joins TRBV11-1 to TRBJ2-1; 7 nucleotides align to TRBD2. Germline V gene data show CDR1 as SGHAT and CDR2 as FQDESV (reference sequence). The CDR3 extends over 14 amino acids. CDR3 sequence reads: CAGSLVLAMNEQFF. The CDR3 coding sequence is TGTGCCGGCAGCTTGGTACTAGCGATGAATGAGCAGTTCTTC.

This clonotype was found a few times. The V gene is TRBV4-3, the J gene TRBJ2-5, with TRBD2 as a possible D gene (5 bases). The CDR3 has 16 residues. Germline CDR1 reads LGHNA; CDR2 reads YSLEER. The V end was cut by 1 base, the J end by 2 bases, with 14 bases between. CDR3 loop: CASSQGERRTQETQYF. For the CDR3, the DNA is TGCGCCAGCAGCCAAGGTGAGCGGAGGACTCAAGAGACCCAGTACTTC.

Notes on this clonotype: A clone one base away is much larger, so this may be a read error. The rearrangement links TRBV10-2 to TRBJ2-7; possible D gene TRBD2, 5 bases. Germline V CDR1 and CDR2: WSHSY, SAAADI. This CDR3 region has 14 residues. V gave up 7 bases and J gave up 2 bases, with 15 bases separating them. CDR3 amino acids: CASTSSGLAYEQYF. As DNA, the CDR3 is TGCGCCAGCACCTCCTCAGGACTCGCCTACGAGCAGTACTTC.

The chain has TRBV5-4 and TRBJ2-3, with D unclear. Germline CDR1 and CDR2: SGHNT and YYREEE (reference sequence). CDR3 size: 13 residues. V shed 3 bases and J shed 6 bases, with 11 bases lying between them. CDR3 region: CASSSGDSDTQYF. In nucleotides, the CDR3 is TGTGCCAGCAGCTCCGGCGATAGCGATACGCAGTATTTT.